The 16 T cell receptor beta chains given below trace back to one sample, sequenced in a study of immune heterogeneity within non-small cell lung tumors. Multiplex PCR was performed with 32 V and 13 J primers, and it amplified TCR beta CDR3. TCRdb passed the multiplex PCR reads through MiXCR, listing each CDR3 protein once. The sample carries about 10,000 distinct CDR3 sequences, approximately 26% recorded once. Genomic DNA extracted from bulk tumor tissue served as template. A total of about 550 ng was used per sample. Several widely spaced biopsies per primary tumor were taken during surgery. Newly diagnosed with untreated non-small cell lung cancer, the patients underwent curative surgery. Sequenced sample: lung tumor tissue. The receptors here all came from a woman between 45 and 65 years old with non-small cell lung cancer.

Only a few counts were recorded for this clonotype. The chain carries TRBV5-5 and TRBJ2-2; D might be TRBD1 (6 bases). CDR1 is SGHKS and CDR2 is YYEKEE in the germline V gene (reference sequence). Trimming left V 4 bases short and J 7 bases short, with 20 bases between. The length of the CDR3 is 16 residues. The CDR3 reads CASSGDPWGHGGELFF. The CDR3, as DNA: TGTGCCAGCAGCGGGGACCCTTGGGGGCATGGCGGGGAGCTGTTTTTT.

This clonotype is medium-sized by share. The gene calls are TRBV13 and TRBJ2-3; D gene uncertain. CDR3 size: 16 residues. From germline, CDR1 is PRHDT and CDR2 FYEKMQ (reference sequence). V lost 5 bases and J 0 bases, leaving 15 bases between the germline ends. CDR3 sequence: CASSQLQTASTDTQYF. The CDR3 DNA reads TGTGCCAGCAGCCAACTGCAGACGGCTAGCACAGATACGCAGTATTTT.

In its sample, this clonotype was seen a few times. V usage is TRBV29-1 and J usage is TRBJ2-1, with TRBD1 matching over 9 bases. CDR1 SQVTM and CDR2 ANQGSEA come from the germline V gene. The CDR3 is 14 amino acids. V shed 5 bases and J 7 bases; nucleotides not matched to a gene: 9. The CDR3 bases are TGCAGCGTTATACCCCGGGACAGGGTTAATGAGCAGTTCTTC. This encodes CSVIPRDRVNEQFF.

This clonotype is medium-sized within its sample. The chain employs TRBV30 and TRBJ2-7, with TRBD2 matching 11 bases. V shed 3 bases, J shed 2 bases, and the junction held 0 bases outside the gene matches. The CDR3 consists of 13 residues. Germline lookup yields CDR1 GTSNPN and CDR2 SVGIG (reference sequence). CDR3 residues: CAWRLAGAYEQYF. The CDR3 nucleotides read TGTGCCTGGAGACTAGCGGGAGCCTACGAGCAGTACTTC.

By sample share, this clonotype is medium-sized. The chain carries TRBV6-1 and TRBJ1-5; no reliable D call. This CDR3 comprises 13 residues. V lost 6 bases, J lost 5 bases, and 11 bases lay in between. The V gene's germline CDR1 is MNHNS and CDR2 SASEGT. Here the CDR3 DNA reads TGTGCCAGCAGCGACTATACGGATCAGCCCCAGCATTTT. It codes for CASSDYTDQPQHF.

This clonotype showed up many times. The rearrangement uses TRBV3-1 and TRBJ1-5; no firm D call. V lost 1 base and J lost 4, with 5 bases in between. The CDR3 loop spans 13 amino acids. The germline V gene has CDR1 LGHDT and CDR2 YNNKEL (reference sequence). The CDR3, as DNA: TGTGCCAGCAGCCAAGGGCCGAATCAGCCCCAGCATTTT. Protein product: CASSQGPNQPQHF.

In the case of this clonotype: A much more abundant neighbour one base away suggests this may be a read error. The DNA of the CDR3 is TGTGCCACCAGTGATTTTGACAGGGGTCCCGGGGATGAGCAGTTCTTC. It codes for CATSDFDRGPGDEQFF. The chain uses TRBV24-1 and TRBJ2-1, with 8 nucleotides matching TRBD1. The CDR3 extends over 16 amino acids. The V gene end was trimmed by 1 base and the J gene end by 8 bases; junction bases not matched to a gene: 9. Per the germline V gene, CDR1 is KGHDR and CDR2 is SFDVKD.

The V and J genes are TRBV9 and TRBJ2-2; D is unresolved. V gave up 0 bases and J gave up 1 base, with 4 bases separating them. The CDR3 runs to 14 residues. Germline V CDR1 and CDR2: SGDLS, YYNGEE. CDR3 DNA sequence: TGTGCCAGCAGCGTAGTGAAGAACACCGGGGAGCTGTTTTTT. It yields the protein CASSVVKNTGELFF.

This clonotype was recorded many times. The chain combines TRBV5-1 with TRBJ1-1, with 10 bases lining up with TRBD1. The CDR3 is 14 amino acids. Germline values: CDR1 SGHRS, CDR2 YFSETQ. Unmatched junction bases numbered 5, after V lost 4 bases and J lost 5 bases. CDR3 nucleotides: TGCGCCAGCAGCCCGGGACAGGGGATGACTGAAGCTTTCTTT. Translation: CASSPGQGMTEAFF.

This clonotype occurred many times. The gene calls are TRBV24-1 and TRBJ1-2; the D is unclear. The CDR3 is 12 amino acids. The V gene's germline CDR1 is KGHDR and CDR2 SFDVKD. V lost 3 bases, J lost 8 bases, and 9 bases lay in between. CDR3: CATSDPYRGYTF. DNA for the CDR3: TGTGCCACCAGTGATCCTTACCGGGGCTACACCTTC.

In its sample, this clonotype was seen many times. The CDR3 spells CASSPDRGGEQFF. The CDR3 coding sequence is TGTGCCAGCAGCCCGGACCGGGGGGGTGAGCAGTTCTTC. This rearrangement joins TRBV14 to TRBJ2-1, with 8 bases lining up with TRBD2. The CDR3 consists of 13 residues. Germline CDR1 and CDR2: SGHDN and FVKESK. Trimming took 4 bases from V and 9 from J; bases not matched to a gene: 5.

This clonotype was found many times. The V and J genes are TRBV9 and TRBJ2-1; TRBD2 is a possible D gene (6 bases). The germline V gene encodes CDR1 SGDLS and CDR2 YYNGEE. V was trimmed by 0 bases and J by 5 bases, leaving 15 bases between them. This CDR3 has 16 residues. The CDR3 loop reads CASSVGEGTGNNEQFF. The CDR3 region has the DNA TGTGCCAGCAGCGTAGGGGAAGGGACTGGGAACAATGAGCAGTTCTTC.

By share, this clonotype ranks as medium-sized. The V gene is TRBV18, the J gene TRBJ2-7; D is perhaps TRBD2 (6 bases). In germline, CDR1 is KGHSH, CDR2 LQKENI. The CDR3 runs to 15 residues. Trimming pared 0 bases from V and 3 bases from J, leaving 12 bases between. CDR3 loop: CASSPPRDSRYEQYF. The CDR3 DNA reads as TGTGCCAGCTCACCACCGAGGGACTCCCGCTACGAGCAGTACTTC. The full variable domain, in which reference TRBV18 and TRBJ2-7 provide the parts outside the CDR3, is NAGVMQNPRHLVRRRGQEARLRCSPMKGHSHVYWYRQLPEEGLKFMVYLQKENIIDESGMPKERFSAEFPKEGPSILRIQQVVRGDSAAYFCASSPPRDSRYEQYFGPGTRLTVT.

This clonotype was picked up a small number of times. The rearrangement links TRBV7-2 to TRBJ2-7; D is undetermined. Per the germline V gene, CDR1 is SGHTA and CDR2 is FQGNSA. CDR3 length: 14 residues. Trimming took 3 bases from V and 1 from J, leaving 10 bases between them. The CDR3 reads CASSFGGTSYEQYF. CDR3 coding DNA: TGTGCCAGCAGCTTTGGCGGCACATCCTACGAGCAGTACTTC.

This clonotype was counted ten times or more. The chain is built from TRBV5-1 and TRBJ2-5; maybe TRBD2 (6 bases). Germline V CDR1 and CDR2: SGHRS, YFSETQ. This CDR3 contains 14 residues. The V end lost 0 bases, the J end lost 5 bases, and 11 bases lay between the germline ends. The CDR3 DNA sequence: TGCGCCAGCAGCTTGGGTGGGACTTATGAGACCCAGTACTTC. Residues: CASSLGGTYETQYF.

Ten or more counts support this clonotype. CDR3: CATSDLNKNTGELFF. CDR3 DNA: TGTGCCACCAGTGATTTGAACAAGAACACCGGGGAGCTGTTTTTT. This chain connects TRBV24-1 to TRBJ2-2; no clear D. The CDR3 totals 15 residues. Germline V CDR1 and CDR2: KGHDR, SFDVKD. V was clipped by 0 bases and J by 1 base, with 5 bases between them.